The 8 T cell receptor beta chains reported below all come from one sample, sequenced in a study of beta chain features in type 1 diabetes. The study reverse transcribed the entire isolated RNA, so it sequenced expressed TCRB transcripts. Some clones are missing from TCRdb's copy, which holds only in-frame ones; the method was immunoSEQ multiplex PCR. The sample has around 280,000 clones, approximately 15% seen once. Their antigen targets remain unknown. Findings and caveats of the study: Among all four CD4+ subsets, Type 1 diabetes patients had TCRB CDR3s that were moderately but significantly shorter.

Sequencing was carried out using naive CD4+ T cells from blood. These receptor sequences come from a man aged 18 to 29 with type 1 diabetes.

This sequence joins TRBV7-2 and TRBJ2-1; D possibly corresponds to TRBD2 (6 bases). The germline gives CDR1 SGHTA, CDR2 FQGNSA. CDR3 length equals 13 residues. Trimming stripped 2 bases from V and 10 bases from J, with 12 bases between. The CDR3 bases are TGTGCCAGCAGCTTAAATCGCGGGGACGAGCAGTTCTTC. It yields the protein CASSLNRGDEQFF.

This clone appeared a few times. The rearrangement links TRBV12-5 to TRBJ2-1; TRBD1 matches 7 bases. J was trimmed by 4 bases and V by 5 bases; bases with no gene match: 5. This CDR3 has 14 residues. CDR1 is LGHNT, CDR2 FRNRAP, per germline. CDR3 coding DNA: TGTGCTAGTGGTGCGGCAGGGGGTTACAATGAGCAGTTCTTC. It yields the protein CASGAAGGYNEQFF.

This chain joins TRBV15 and TRBJ1-2; TRBD1 matches at 12 bases. Per the germline V gene, CDR1 is LNHNV and CDR2 is YYDKDF (reference sequence). The CDR3 sequence is 14 residues long. Trimming took 4 bases from V and 8 from J; bases not matched to a gene: 5. The CDR3 protein is CATSMGQGARGYTF. The CDR3 coding sequence is TGTGCCACCAGCATGGGACAGGGGGCGAGGGGCTACACCTTC.

This clone was detected a few times. The J gene is TRBJ2-7, the V gene TRBV5-4; D ambiguous. Germline CDR1 reads SGHNT; CDR2 reads YYREEE (reference sequence). Between the trimmed V and J ends, which lost 4 bases and 0 bases, there was a span of 11 bases. There are 14 residues in the CDR3. CDR3 sequence: CASSPSPSSYEQYF. Written as DNA, the CDR3 is TGTGCCAGCAGCCCTTCGCCCAGCTCCTACGAGCAGTACTTC.

This clone was seen only a few times. The chain couples TRBV4-1 to TRBJ2-5; TRBD1 matches at 11 bases. V shed 1 base, J shed 5 bases, and the junction held 6 bases outside the gene matches. The CDR3 spans 16 residues. CDR1 and CDR2 from the germline V gene are MGHRA and YSYEKL. The CDR3 DNA reads as TGCGCCAGCAGCCAAGCCGGGACAGGGGGGTGGGAGACCCAGTACTTC. Its translation is CASSQAGTGGWETQYF.

This clone has a handful of counts. The genes are TRBV2 and TRBJ2-2; D possibly corresponds to TRBD2 (5 bases). The CDR3 is made up of 14 amino acids. Germline CDR1 and CDR2: SNHLY and FYNNEI. V was clipped by 6 bases and J by 4 bases, with 12 bases between them. CDR3: CASRPIAGTGELFF. CDR3 in DNA: TGTGCCAGCAGGCCCATCGCGGGCACCGGGGAGCTGTTTTTT.

The sample holds a few counts of this clone. The V and J genes are TRBV19 and TRBJ2-7; 9 bases line up with TRBD1. Germline assignment: CDR1 LNHDA and CDR2 SQIVND (reference sequence). The junction had 7 bases not matched to a gene; V was cut back by 4 bases and J by 3 bases. The CDR3 runs to 15 residues. The CDR3: CASSTPGTGSYEQYF. The CDR3 DNA is TGTGCCAGTAGTACCCCCGGGACAGGGAGCTACGAGCAGTACTTC.

The J gene is TRBJ1-3, the V gene TRBV6-5; maybe TRBD1 (6 bases). Looked up from germline, CDR1 is MNHEY and CDR2 is SVGAGI. The V end was cut by 5 bases, the J end by 3 bases, with 8 bases between. The CDR3 totals 13 residues. The CDR3 region has the DNA TGTGCCAGCAGTGTACAGGGTGGAAACACCATATATTTT. Its protein product is CASSVQGGNTIYF.